This T cell receptor beta chain was profiled in a study of post-analysis software for immune sequencing data. Overall study context: Patients had relapsing-remitting, secondary progressive or progressive-relapsing multiple sclerosis; some lacked subtype.

This clonotype was observed a handful of times. Its antigen is not identified. Study conclusions and caveats: Controls had lower frequencies than patients of a handful of TRBV segments, which included TRBV5-6, TRBV5-1 and TRBV20-1. Compared against controls, patients with multiple sclerosis displayed significantly lower normalized Chao1 diversity. Under the F measure, samples that were prepared in one batch clustered strongly together.

Presence of unique molecular identifiers characterized the TCR beta cDNA libraries. Each batch of roughly 0.95 to 10 million T cells produced roughly 0.5 million cDNA molecules. TCRdb ran MiXCR on the PCR reads and lists one entry per CDR3 protein. The repertoire consists of 400,000 to 500,000 distinct CDR3 sequences, with 39% occurring once and the leading ten covering approximately 7.1%. With 1 base clipped from V and 5 bases from J, the junction kept 7 bases outside the gene matches. This CDR3 region has 15 residues. The germline V gene has CDR1 MGHRA and CDR2 YSYEKL. Sequenced input: blood. The TCR originated in a girl aged 2 to 10 with multiple sclerosis. The chain has TRBV4-1 and TRBJ2-5; 7 positions match TRBD1. In DNA, the CDR3 is TGCGCCAGCAGCCAAGGGGCGGACAGGTCTGAGACCCAGTACTTC. It specifies CASSQGADRSETQYF.